This T cell receptor beta chain is drawn from a study of T cell changes during pregnancy in multiple sclerosis. Sequencing was performed with immunoSEQ multiplex PCR; in TCRdb, only in-frame clones are kept and a portion is missing. The sample carries about 62,000 clones, about 92% recorded once. The CDR3 has 13 residues. Trimming took 0 bases from V and 2 from J, leaving 7 bases between them. CDR1 and CDR2 from the germline V gene are GTSNPN and SVGIG (reference sequence). The receptor comes from a female donor in good health, enrolled as a control in a pregnancy study. This specimen was peripheral blood, taken in the second trimester of pregnancy. The chain combines TRBV30 with TRBJ2-5; D might be TRBD1 (5 bases). The CDR3 region is CAWSVQEQETQYF. Here the CDR3 DNA reads TGTGCCTGGAGTGTACAGGAACAAGAGACCCAGTACTTC.